Shown below are 24 T cell receptor beta chains from a single sample sequenced in a study of blood T cell repertoires in COVID-19. Measured with immunoSEQ multiplex PCR; TCRdb has only the in-frame clones, and not every one. The sample consists of 220,000 or so clones, 85% to 90% of them appearing once. The sample taken for sequencing was PBMCs or T cells enriched from blood (not recorded which). These receptors were taken from a young man who had been exposed to COVID-19.

This clone has only one observation. V and J are TRBV5-4 and TRBJ1-6; D gene ambiguous. Deletions cut 0 bases from V and 8 bases from J, with 6 bases between. CDR3 length: 13 amino acids. Germline V gives CDR1 SGHNT, CDR2 YYREEE (reference sequence). CDR3 region: CASSLAGDSPLHF. The CDR3 DNA is TGTGCCAGCAGCTTGGCCGGAGATTCACCCCTCCACTTT.

This clone was observed once. The genes are TRBV4-1 and TRBJ2-5; D uncertain. V was trimmed by 2 bases and J by 5 bases, leaving 12 bases between them. This CDR3 is 14 amino acids long. The V gene's germline CDR1 is MGHRA and CDR2 YSYEKL. The CDR3 coding sequence is TGCGCCAGCAGCCAAAACTCCCGGTCGGAGACCCAGTACTTC. Protein sequence: CASSQNSRSETQYF.

The rearrangement links TRBV11-2 to TRBJ2-7, with 9 bases lining up with TRBD2. Losses at the gene ends were 1 base for V and 3 bases for J; bases not matched to a gene: 4. This CDR3 is built from 15 residues. Germline CDR1 reads SGHAT; CDR2 reads FQNNGV. The CDR3 region has the DNA TGTGCCAGCAGCTTAGGTCTAGCGGGGAGCTACGAGCAGTACTTC. Its protein product is CASSLGLAGSYEQYF. The whole variable domain, filled in from reference TRBV11-2 and TRBJ2-7, reads EAGVAQSPRYKIIEKRQSVAFWCNPISGHATLYWYQQILGQGPKLLIQFQNNGVVDDSQLPKDRFSAERLKGVDSTLKIQPAKLEDSAVYLCASSLGLAGSYEQYFGPGTRLTVT.

The V call is TRBV18, the J call TRBJ2-5; the D gene is possibly TRBD2 (6 bases). With 2 bases removed from V and 6 bases from J, the gap between germline ends came to 10 bases. Germline assignment: CDR1 KGHSH and CDR2 LQKENI. The CDR3 totals 13 residues. This CDR3 is CASSPGGEQTQYF. The CDR3 DNA reads as TGTGCCAGCTCACCAGGCGGGGAACAGACCCAGTACTTC. The full variable domain, with the rest looked up from reference TRBV18 and TRBJ2-5, is NAGVMQNPRHLVRRRGQEARLRCSPMKGHSHVYWYRQLPEEGLKFMVYLQKENIIDESGMPKERFSAEFPKEGPSILRIQQVVRGDSAAYFCASSPGGEQTQYFGPGTRLLVL.

This clone was counted a few times. The V gene is TRBV30, the J gene TRBJ1-2; D is unclear. The CDR3 loop spans 14 amino acids. V was shortened by 7 bases and J by 1 base, with 16 bases between the two germline ends. Germline V lookup: CDR1 GTSNPN, CDR2 SVGIG (reference sequence). CDR3 loop: CASTAARDNYGYTF. The CDR3 region has the DNA TGTGCCTCTACGGCCGCCCGGGATAACTATGGCTACACCTTC.

The chain employs TRBV6-2 or TRBV6-3 and TRBJ2-2, with 10 bases that match TRBD1. CDR3 size: 16 residues. The germline V gene has CDR1 MNHEY and CDR2 SVGEGT. Germline trimming cut 6 bases from V and 0 bases from J; bases unmatched to any gene: 4. The CDR3 DNA reads as TGTGCCAGCAGCCCTGGGACAGGGGCGAACACCGGGGAGCTGTTTTTT. This codes for CASSPGTGANTGELFF.

In this sample, this clone turned up once. This sequence joins TRBV9 and TRBJ1-6, with no clear D. Germline CDR1 is SGDLS and CDR2 is YYNGEE. This CDR3 has 13 residues. V dropped 0 bases and J dropped 6 bases, with 4 bases sitting between them. For the CDR3, the DNA is TGTGCCAGCAGCGTAGCCAGTAATTCACCCCTCCACTTT. It yields the protein CASSVASNSPLHF.

The chain couples TRBV6-1 to TRBJ2-3; tentatively, D is TRBD1 (6 bases). Germline V gene sequence: CDR1 MNHNS, CDR2 SASEGT. This CDR3 is built from 16 residues. Trimming took off 2 bases at V and 4 bases at J, with 16 bases between the two ends. CDR3 DNA sequence: TGTGCCAGCAGTGAACTTAGGGGGAGAGGGGCAGATACGCAGTATTTT. Encoded protein: CASSELRGRGADTQYF.

In its sample, this clone was seen many times. This chain connects TRBV5-4 to TRBJ2-1; D might be TRBD2 (5 bases). Trimming took off 4 bases at V and 10 bases at J, with 15 bases between the two ends. The CDR3 is 13 amino acids. Germline CDR1 is SGHNT and CDR2 is YYREEE (reference sequence). The CDR3 protein is CASSQREGPEQFF. For the CDR3, the DNA is TGTGCCAGCAGCCAACGGGAAGGGCCCGAGCAGTTCTTC.

The CDR3 bases are TGCGCCAGCTCGAAAAGAAGGGGTAAGAGACAGGAGGGAAACACCATATATTTT. Translated, it gives CASSKRRGKRQEGNTIYF. The V call is TRBV23-1, the J call TRBJ1-3; tentative D call: TRBD1 (6 bases). TRBV23-1 is flagged as an ORF with uncertain function. The CDR3 contains 18 residues. Trimming left V 8 bases short and J 4 bases short, with 27 bases between.

The CDR3 nucleotides are TGTGCCAGCAGCTTACACCCAAGCGACACTGAAGCTTTCTTT. It codes for CASSLHPSDTEAFF. This sequence joins TRBV7-9 and TRBJ1-1; D call uncertain. This CDR3 has 14 residues. CDR1 and CDR2 from the germline V gene are SEHNR and FQNEAQ (reference sequence). V was trimmed by 2 bases and J by 3 bases, leaving 10 bases between them.

The chain employs TRBV27 and TRBJ2-5, with D uncertain. The germline CDR1 and CDR2 sequences are MNHEY and SMNVEV (reference sequence). The V end was cut by 2 bases, the J end by 2 bases, with 12 bases between. The CDR3 is made up of 15 amino acids. The CDR3 region has the DNA TGTGCCAGCAGTTTAGAGTCTCGTAATCAAGAGACCCAGTACTTC. It codes for CASSLESRNQETQYF.

V and J are TRBV30 and TRBJ1-6; D is unclear. The V and J ends lost 2 bases and 7 bases respectively, with 12 bases between them. Germline V gene data show CDR1 as GTSNPN and CDR2 as SVGIG (reference sequence). CDR3 length equals 14 residues. CDR3 in DNA: TGTGCCTGGAGTCTGTCAAACACCAATTCACCCCTCCACTTT. It specifies CAWSLSNTNSPLHF. The whole variable domain, filled in from reference TRBV30 and TRBJ1-6, reads SQTIHQWPATLVQPVGSPLSLECTVEGTSNPNLYWYRQAAGRGLQLLFYSVGIGQISSEVPQNLSASRPQDRQFILSSKKLLLSDSGFYLCAWSLSNTNSPLHFGNGTRLTVT.

The chain has TRBV6-5 and TRBJ1-2; unclear D gene. Germline CDR1 and CDR2: MNHEY and SVGAGI. The V gene lost 2 bases and the J gene lost 8 bases, with 15 bases spanning the gap. The CDR3 extends over 14 amino acids. In nucleotides, the CDR3 is TGTGCCAGCAGTTACAACCGTGTGAGGGTAGGCTACACCTTC. Translation: CASSYNRVRVGYTF.

The CDR3 DNA follows: TGTGCCAGCAGCCAACAATCATCCGGGGACGAGCAGTACTTC. Protein sequence: CASSQQSSGDEQYF. The chain employs TRBV3-1 (or the pseudogene TRBV3-2) and TRBJ2-7; possibly TRBD2 for D (5 bases). V was trimmed by 2 bases and J by 5 bases, leaving 13 bases between them. The CDR3 is made up of 14 amino acids. In germline, CDR1 is LGHDT, CDR2 YNNKEL (reference sequence).

The chain has TRBV14 and TRBJ1-1; TRBD1 agrees at 10 bases. The CDR3 has 19 residues. Per germline, CDR1 SGHDN and CDR2 FVKESK. With V trimmed by 4 bases and J by 4 bases, 18 bases remained unmatched. CDR3 in DNA: TGTGCCAGCAGCCTACAGCAGGACAGGGGGATTTGGTATGGCACTGAAGCTTTCTTT. Translated, it gives CASSLQQDRGIWYGTEAFF. Full variable domain (remainder filled in from reference TRBV14 and TRBJ1-1): EAGVTQFPSHSVIEKGQTVTLRCDPISGHDNLYWYRRVMGKEIKFLLHFVKESKQDESGMPNNRFLAERTGGTYSTLKVQPAELEDSGVYFCASSLQQDRGIWYGTEAFFGQGTRLTVV.

The chain links TRBV4-1 to TRBJ1-5; no clear D gene. Deletions cut 0 bases from V and 4 bases from J, with 13 bases between. The CDR3 length is 16 residues. The germline V gene encodes CDR1 MGHRA and CDR2 YSYEKL. The CDR3 reads CASSQEYDMRNQPQHF. CDR3 DNA sequence: TGCGCCAGCAGCCAAGAGTATGATATGAGGAATCAGCCCCAGCATTTT.

This sequence joins TRBV4-1 and TRBJ2-5, with TRBD2 matching 14 bases. The CDR3 contains 19 residues. Germline V gene data show CDR1 as MGHRA and CDR2 as YSYEKL. J lost 3 bases, V lost 0 bases, and 9 bases had no gene match. The CDR3 region has the DNA TGCGCCAGCAGCCAAGATAAAGGACTAGCGGGGGGCTGGGAAGAGACCCAGTACTTC. This sequence encodes CASSQDKGLAGGWEETQYF.

The chain links TRBV5-4 to TRBJ2-7; 7 nucleotides line up with TRBD1. CDR3 length: 14 residues. The trim removed 4 bases at V and 2 bases at J, leaving 6 bases unmatched. Per germline, CDR1 SGHNT and CDR2 YYREEE (reference sequence). CDR3 residues: CASSTGQKTYEQYF. The DNA for the CDR3 is TGTGCCAGCAGCACGGGACAGAAAACCTACGAGCAGTACTTC.

The CDR3 region is CASSPGTLGTEAFF. CDR3 nucleotides: TGTGCCAGCAGCCCTGGGACTTTGGGGACTGAAGCTTTCTTT. The chain links TRBV4-2 to TRBJ1-1; D might be TRBD1 (5 bases). This CDR3 has 14 amino acids. The V end lost 4 bases, the J end lost 5 bases, and 14 bases lay between the germline ends. Germline V gene lookup returns CDR1 LGHNA and CDR2 YNFKEQ.

The chain joins TRBV5-1 to TRBJ1-6; possibly TRBD1 for D (6 bases). The CDR3 totals 14 residues. V was clipped by 3 bases and J by 7 bases, with 11 bases between them. CDR1 and CDR2 (germline): SGHRS, YFSETQ. DNA of the CDR3: TGCGCCAGCAGCTCCTGGACAGAAAATTCACCCCTCCACTTT. Amino acids: CASSSWTENSPLHF.

The chain recombines TRBV6-1 with TRBJ1-5; no reliable D call. The length of the CDR3 is 15 residues. Germline V CDR1 and CDR2: MNHNS, SASEGT. V lost 1 base and J 7 bases, leaving 14 bases between the germline ends. CDR3 nucleotides: TGTGCCAGCAGTGAAGGGTCCAGAGGTGGGCAGCCCCAGCATTTT. Amino acids: CASSEGSRGGQPQHF.

The V and J genes are TRBV2 and TRBJ1-1; D possibly corresponds to TRBD1 (5 bases). The CDR3 has 14 residues. V gave up 3 bases and J gave up 4 bases, with 12 bases separating them. CDR1 is SNHLY and CDR2 is FYNNEI in the germline V gene. The CDR3 DNA follows: TGTGCCAGCAGTGACTTTGGGGGGATCACTGAAGCTTTCTTT. Its protein product is CASSDFGGITEAFF.

The chain has TRBV10-3 and TRBJ1-2, with 7 bases matching TRBD1. This CDR3 has 15 amino acids. Germline V gene lookup returns CDR1 ENHRY and CDR2 SYGVKD. J lost 3 bases, V lost 2 bases, and 6 bases had no gene match. CDR3 nucleotides: TGTGCCATCAGTGAGCATGACAGGGCACACTATGGCTACACCTTC. This sequence encodes CAISEHDRAHYGYTF.